The 21 T cell receptor beta chains reported below all come from one sample, sequenced in a study of PD-1 blockade in mismatch repair-deficient tumors. Some clones are missing from TCRdb's copy, which holds only in-frame ones; the method was immunoSEQ multiplex PCR. The table has around 68,000 clones, 70% to 85% seen once. The specimen comprised peripheral blood, sampled 2 weeks after starting pembrolizumab. The receptors derive from an adult with mismatch repair-deficient cancer.

This chain connects TRBV6-6 to TRBJ2-4; D possibly matches TRBD1 or TRBD2 (5 bases each). The germline CDR1 and CDR2 sequences are MNHNY and SVGAGI (reference sequence). The CDR3 contains 13 residues. Trimming took 9 bases from V and 1 from J, leaving 10 bases between them. In DNA, the CDR3 is TGTGCCAGTTTGGGACCGGCCAAAAACATTCAGTACTTC. This gives the protein CASLGPAKNIQYF.

J is TRBJ2-7 and V is TRBV29-1, with D unresolved. This CDR3 region has 13 residues. Trimming took 7 bases from V and 3 from J, leaving 16 bases between them. Germline V gene sequence: CDR1 SQVTM, CDR2 ANQGSEA. The DNA for the CDR3 is TGCAGCGCCACCGGAGCAGGTCTCTACGAGCAGTACTTC. Its protein product is CSATGAGLYEQYF.

The chain couples TRBV11-2 to TRBJ1-2; D is undetermined. The CDR3 consists of 13 residues. Trimming stripped 1 base from V and 2 bases from J, with 5 bases between. In germline, CDR1 is SGHAT, CDR2 FQNNGV. The CDR3 here is CASSLAQNYGYTF. CDR3 sequence (DNA): TGTGCCAGCAGCTTAGCACAGAACTATGGCTACACCTTC. The full variable domain, completed using reference TRBV11-2 and TRBJ1-2, is EAGVAQSPRYKIIEKRQSVAFWCNPISGHATLYWYQQILGQGPKLLIQFQNNGVVDDSQLPKDRFSAERLKGVDSTLKIQPAKLEDSAVYLCASSLAQNYGYTFGSGTRLTVV.

The chain joins TRBV6-1 to TRBJ1-3; no clear D. The CDR3 totals 16 residues. The germline V and J ends were trimmed by 3 bases and 5 bases, with 17 bases remaining between them. Germline V CDR1 and CDR2: MNHNS, SASEGT. The CDR3 DNA is TGTGCCAGCAGTGAGGCGACCATTCCAGCTCGAAACACCATATATTTT. It specifies CASSEATIPARNTIYF.

V gene TRBV9 combines with J gene TRBJ2-1, with TRBD2 matching over 7 bases. CDR3 length equals 14 residues. The germline V gene has CDR1 SGDLS and CDR2 YYNGEE. Trimming cost V 4 bases and J 4 bases; bases outside gene matches: 5. CDR3 region: CASSPHSGYNEQFF. CDR3 DNA sequence: TGTGCCAGCAGCCCCCATAGCGGGTACAATGAGCAGTTCTTC. Complete variable domain (other parts from reference TRBV9 and TRBJ2-1): DSGVTQTPKHLITATGQRVTLRCSPRSGDLSVYWYQQSLDQGLQFLIQYYNGEERAKGNILERFSAQQFPDLHSELNLSSLELGDSALYFCASSPHSGYNEQFFGPGTRLTVL.

A single count supports this clone. The V gene is TRBV5-1, the J gene TRBJ1-2; the D gene is possibly TRBD1 (6 bases). The V gene lost 7 bases and the J gene lost 2 bases, with 15 bases spanning the gap. The length of the CDR3 is 14 residues. The germline gives CDR1 SGHRS, CDR2 YFSETQ. Here the CDR3 DNA reads TGCGCCAGCGCTTCTTGGGACAAGAACTATGGCTACACCTTC. Translated, it gives CASASWDKNYGYTF. Looking up the rest from reference TRBV5-1 and TRBJ1-2 gives the full variable domain: KAGVTQTPRYLIKTRGQQVTLSCSPISGHRSVSWYQQTPGQGLQFLFEYFSETQRNKGNFPGRFSGRQFSNSRSEMNVSTLELGDSALYLCASASWDKNYGYTFGSGTRLTVV.

The chain's CDR3 is CATSSDGVSGNTIYF. The CDR3 DNA sequence: TGTGCCACCAGCAGCGACGGCGTCTCTGGAAACACCATATATTTT. The chain employs TRBV15 and TRBJ1-3; no clear D. The germline V gene encodes CDR1 LNHNV and CDR2 YYDKDF (reference sequence). V lost 3 bases and J 0 bases, leaving 9 bases between the germline ends. The CDR3 consists of 15 residues. Complete variable domain (other parts from reference TRBV15 and TRBJ1-3): DAMVIQNPRYQVTQFGKPVTLSCSQTLNHNVMYWYQQKSSQAPKLLFHYYDKDFNNEADTPDNFQSRRPNTSFCFLDIRSPGLGDTAMYLCATSSDGVSGNTIYFGEGSWLTVV.

The chain recombines TRBV6-1 with TRBJ1-5; no definite D call. The CDR3 extends over 18 amino acids. V was cut by 3 bases and J by 0 bases, with 18 bases left in between. The germline V gene has CDR1 MNHNS and CDR2 SASEGT. In DNA, the CDR3 is TGTGCCAGCAGTGACCGGCCGTCAACCCTAGGTAGCAATCAGCCCCAGCATTTT. The encoded protein is CASSDRPSTLGSNQPQHF.

This chain connects TRBV11-2 to TRBJ2-1, with 13 bases aligning to TRBD2. The CDR3 spans 14 residues. With 5 bases clipped from V and 12 bases from J, the junction kept 7 bases outside the gene matches. Germline V lookup: CDR1 SGHAT, CDR2 FQNNGV. This CDR3 is CASSPGLAGVPQFF. CDR3 bases: TGTGCCAGCAGCCCCGGACTAGCGGGAGTGCCGCAGTTCTTC.

Points on this clone: A much larger clone differs from this one at a single base, so this may be a read error. This chain connects TRBV7-1 to TRBJ2-7; a weak D match, TRBD2 (5 bases). TRBV7-1 is noted as an ORF with a role that remains uncertain. This CDR3 is built from 12 residues. V was cut by 3 bases and J by 3 bases, with 6 bases left in between. The CDR3 is CASSSDYYEQYF. In DNA form, the CDR3 reads TGTGCCAGCAGCTCCGACTACTACGAGCAGTACTTC.

The chain links TRBV2 to TRBJ1-4; D ambiguous. Looked up from germline, CDR1 is SNHLY and CDR2 is FYNNEI. The CDR3 contains 13 residues. V gave up 10 bases and J gave up 2 bases, with 11 bases separating them. The CDR3 nucleotides read TGTGCCACCCTGGGAGGCACTAATGAAAAACTGTTTTTT. Amino acids: CATLGGTNEKLFF.

V and J are TRBV11-3 and TRBJ2-5; 9 bases align to TRBD2. V lost 0 bases, J lost 5 bases, and 13 bases stayed unmatched. Germline CDR1 SGHNT, CDR2 YENEEA. The CDR3 has 18 amino acids. In DNA form, the CDR3 reads TGTGCCAGCAGCTTAGAGAGCGCGGGAGGGTATCGTCGGGAGACCCAGTACTTC. Amino acid sequence: CASSLESAGGYRRETQYF.

This clone was detected once. This chain links TRBV6-1 with TRBJ1-5; 7 bases map to TRBD1. Germline V gives CDR1 MNHNS, CDR2 SASEGT. The CDR3 runs to 16 residues. Germline trimming cut 2 bases from V and 3 bases from J; bases unmatched to any gene: 7. CDR3 in amino acids: CASSELAQGNNQPQHF. The DNA for the CDR3 is TGTGCCAGCAGTGAACTCGCACAGGGGAACAATCAGCCCCAGCATTTT.

The genes are TRBV14 and TRBJ2-7; D gene uncertain. Germline-derived CDR1 and CDR2 are SGHDN and FVKESK. Trimming pared 5 bases from V and 7 bases from J, leaving 15 bases between. The CDR3 has 13 residues. The chain's CDR3 is CASSSDLFQEQYF. CDR3 DNA sequence: TGTGCCAGCAGCTCGGACCTATTTCAAGAGCAGTACTTC.

This clone was seen a single time. The chain couples TRBV12-5 to TRBJ1-3, with D unresolved. From germline, CDR1 is LGHNT and CDR2 FRNRAP. The CDR3 consists of 14 residues. Between the trimmed V and J ends, which lost 7 bases and 1 base, there was a span of 11 bases. CDR3 residues: CASAPPGSGNTIYF. CDR3 DNA sequence: TGTGCTAGTGCCCCCCCGGGATCTGGAAACACCATATATTTT.

This clone was found many times. The J gene is TRBJ2-5, the V gene TRBV27; D ambiguous. The CDR3 is 14 residues long. V was cut by 0 bases and J by 5 bases, with 10 bases left in between. CDR1 MNHEY and CDR2 SMNVEV come from the germline V gene (reference sequence). DNA for the CDR3: TGTGCCAGCAGTTTATCAGGCCAAAAGGAGACCCAGTACTTC. This sequence encodes CASSLSGQKETQYF.

The gene calls are TRBV19 and TRBJ1-5, with 7 bases matching TRBD1. The germline V gene has CDR1 LNHDA and CDR2 SQIVND (reference sequence). V trimming: 9 bases; J trimming: 6 bases; junction bases outside the gene matches: 14. The CDR3 sequence is 15 residues long. DNA of the CDR3: TGTGCCAGCTCTCCGGGCAGGGGGGAGGGTCAGCCCCAGCATTTT. It is translated as CASSPGRGEGQPQHF.

This clone was counted only a few times. The chain employs TRBV6-6 and TRBJ1-3; unclear D gene. V lost 4 bases and J lost 9, with 13 bases in between. CDR1 and CDR2 from the germline V gene are MNHNY and SVGAGI (reference sequence). The CDR3 consists of 13 residues. CDR3 bases: TGTGCCAGCAGTTCACCAGCCCGACGCACCATATATTTT. Its translation is CASSSPARRTIYF.

The chain recombines TRBV6-1 with TRBJ2-1; D is possibly TRBD1 (5 bases). The V and J ends lost 3 bases and 9 bases respectively, with 21 bases between them. The CDR3 is 16 amino acids. The germline V gene encodes CDR1 MNHNS and CDR2 SASEGT. The CDR3 here is CASSDIAGARVSEQFF. The CDR3 DNA is TGTGCCAGCAGTGATATCGCCGGTGCCAGGGTCAGTGAGCAGTTCTTC.

The genes are TRBV28 and TRBJ2-3, with D unresolved. The germline CDR1 and CDR2 sequences are MDHEN and SYDVKM. This CDR3 has 11 residues. V lost 5 bases to trimming and J lost 2 bases, with 2 bases between them. CDR3 in DNA: TGTGCCAGCAGTGACACAGATACGCAGTATTTT. Translation gives CASSDTDTQYF. Based on the CDR3 plus reference TRBV28 and TRBJ2-3, the full variable domain is DVKVTQSSRYLVKRTGEKVFLECVQDMDHENMFWYRQDPGLGLRLIYFSYDVKMKEKGDIPEGYSVSREKKERFSLILESASTNQTSMYLCASSDTDTQYFGPGTRLTVL.

As DNA, the CDR3 is TGCAGTGCTGTGGCTAACTATGGCTACACCTTC. It specifies CSAVANYGYTF. V gene TRBV20-1 combines with J gene TRBJ1-2; D gene ambiguous. From germline, CDR1 is DFQATT and CDR2 SNEGSKA (reference sequence). The CDR3 is 11 residues long. Trimming removed 5 bases from V and 0 bases from J, with 4 bases in between.